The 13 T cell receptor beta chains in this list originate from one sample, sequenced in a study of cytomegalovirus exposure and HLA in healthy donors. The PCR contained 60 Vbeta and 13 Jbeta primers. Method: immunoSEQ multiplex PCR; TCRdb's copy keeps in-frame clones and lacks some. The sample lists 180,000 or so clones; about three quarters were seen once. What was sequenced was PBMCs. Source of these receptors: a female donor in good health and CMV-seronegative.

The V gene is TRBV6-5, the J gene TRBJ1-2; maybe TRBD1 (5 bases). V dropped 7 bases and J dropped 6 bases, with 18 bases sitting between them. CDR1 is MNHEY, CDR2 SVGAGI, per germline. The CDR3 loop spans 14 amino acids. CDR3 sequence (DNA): TGTGCCAGCACCTTACATCCAGGGATGGATGGCTACACCTTC. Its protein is CASTLHPGMDGYTF.

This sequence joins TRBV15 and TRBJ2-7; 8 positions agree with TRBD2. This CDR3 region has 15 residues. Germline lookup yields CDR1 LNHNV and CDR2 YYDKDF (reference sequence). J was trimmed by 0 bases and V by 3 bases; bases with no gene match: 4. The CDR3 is CATSRLSGSSYEQYF. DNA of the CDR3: TGTGCCACCAGCAGGCTAAGCGGGAGCTCCTACGAGCAGTACTTC. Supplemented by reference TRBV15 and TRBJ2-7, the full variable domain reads DAMVIQNPRYQVTQFGKPVTLSCSQTLNHNVMYWYQQKSSQAPKLLFHYYDKDFNNEADTPDNFQSRRPNTSFCFLDIRSPGLGDTAMYLCATSRLSGSSYEQYFGPGTRLTVT.

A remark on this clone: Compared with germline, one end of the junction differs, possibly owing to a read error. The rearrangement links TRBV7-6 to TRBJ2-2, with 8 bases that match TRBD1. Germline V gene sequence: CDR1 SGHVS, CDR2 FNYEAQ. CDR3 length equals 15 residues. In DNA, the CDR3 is TGTGTCAGCAGCTCCGGACAGGGAGGCACCGGGGAGCTGTTTTTT. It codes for CVSSSGQGGTGELFF.

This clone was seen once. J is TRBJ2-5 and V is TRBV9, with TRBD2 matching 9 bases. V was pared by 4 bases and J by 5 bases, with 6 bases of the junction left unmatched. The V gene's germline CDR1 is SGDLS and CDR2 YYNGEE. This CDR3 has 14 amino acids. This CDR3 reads CASSTGTSRETQYF. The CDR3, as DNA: TGTGCCAGCAGCACCGGGACTAGCAGGGAGACCCAGTACTTC.

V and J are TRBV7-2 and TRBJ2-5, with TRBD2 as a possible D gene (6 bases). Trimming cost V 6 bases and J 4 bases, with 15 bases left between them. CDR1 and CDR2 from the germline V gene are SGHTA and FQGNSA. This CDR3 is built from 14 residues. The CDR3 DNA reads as TGTGCCAGCAGTTACGGACTGGGGGGAGAGACCCAGTACTTC. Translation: CASSYGLGGETQYF.

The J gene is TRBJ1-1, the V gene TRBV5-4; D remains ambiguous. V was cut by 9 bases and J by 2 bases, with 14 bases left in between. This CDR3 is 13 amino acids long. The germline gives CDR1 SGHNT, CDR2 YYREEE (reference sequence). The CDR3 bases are TGTGCCACCTTTACGGGAGAAAACACTGAAGCTTTCTTT. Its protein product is CATFTGENTEAFF.

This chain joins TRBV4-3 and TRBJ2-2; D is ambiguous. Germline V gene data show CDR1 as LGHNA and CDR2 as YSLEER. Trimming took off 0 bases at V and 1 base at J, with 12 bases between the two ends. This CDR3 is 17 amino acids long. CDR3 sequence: CASSQDLQRKNTGELFF. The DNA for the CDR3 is TGCGCCAGCAGCCAAGACTTGCAGCGTAAGAACACCGGGGAGCTGTTTTTT.

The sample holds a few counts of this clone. CDR3 protein: CASSWGGAAQPQHF. Written as DNA, the CDR3 is TGTGCCAGCAGCTGGGGGGGGGCTGCTCAGCCCCAGCATTTT. The chain uses TRBV7-2 and TRBJ1-5, with a weak D call TRBD1 (6 bases). V lost 4 bases and J lost 6, with 13 bases in between. This CDR3 contains 14 residues. Germline V lookup: CDR1 SGHTA, CDR2 FQGNSA.

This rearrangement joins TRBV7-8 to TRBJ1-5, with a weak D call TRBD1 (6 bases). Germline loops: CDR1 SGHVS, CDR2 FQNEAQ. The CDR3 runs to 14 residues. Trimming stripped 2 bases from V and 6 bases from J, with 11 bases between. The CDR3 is CASSLLQGGQPQHF. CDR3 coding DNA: TGTGCCAGCAGCTTATTACAGGGTGGTCAGCCCCAGCATTTT. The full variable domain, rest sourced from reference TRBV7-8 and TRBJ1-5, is GAGVSQSPRYKVAKRGQDVALRCDPISGHVSLFWYQQALGQGPEFLTYFQNEAQLDKSGLPSDRFFAERPEGSVSTLKIQRTQQEDSAVYLCASSLLQGGQPQHFGDGTRLSIL.

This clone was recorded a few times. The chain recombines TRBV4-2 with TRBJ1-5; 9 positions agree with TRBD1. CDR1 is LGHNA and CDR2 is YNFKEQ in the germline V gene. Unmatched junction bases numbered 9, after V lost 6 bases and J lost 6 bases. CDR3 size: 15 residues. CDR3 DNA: TGTGCCAGCAGACTAACAGGGGGCATCGGTCAGCCCCAGCATTTT. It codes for CASRLTGGIGQPQHF.

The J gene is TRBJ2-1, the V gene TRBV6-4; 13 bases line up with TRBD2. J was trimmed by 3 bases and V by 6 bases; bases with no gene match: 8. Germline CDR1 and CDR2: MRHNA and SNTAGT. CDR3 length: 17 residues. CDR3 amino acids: CASSPTSGRFIYNEQFF. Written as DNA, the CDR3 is TGTGCCAGCAGCCCGACTAGCGGGAGGTTCATCTACAATGAGCAGTTCTTC.

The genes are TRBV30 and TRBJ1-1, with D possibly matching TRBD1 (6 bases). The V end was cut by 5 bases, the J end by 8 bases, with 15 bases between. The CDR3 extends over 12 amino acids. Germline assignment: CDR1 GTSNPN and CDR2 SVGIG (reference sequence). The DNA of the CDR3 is TGTGCCTGGTACAGGGCGCTAATGGAAGCTTTCTTT. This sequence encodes CAWYRALMEAFF.

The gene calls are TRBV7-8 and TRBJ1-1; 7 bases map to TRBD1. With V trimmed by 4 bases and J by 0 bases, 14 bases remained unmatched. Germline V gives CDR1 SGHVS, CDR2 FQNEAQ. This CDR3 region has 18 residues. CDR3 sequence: CASSSTIYRGDMNTEAFF. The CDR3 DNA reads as TGTGCCAGCAGCTCAACAATTTACAGGGGCGACATGAACACTGAAGCTTTCTTT.